These 6 T cell receptor beta chains were all obtained from the same sample, sequenced in a study of shared clonotypes between healthy human individuals. TCRdb's table, derived via immunoSEQ multiplex PCR, lists solely in-frame clones and lacks some. The sample shows around 450,000 clones, roughly 80% of them seen only once. Sequencing used PBMCs. These receptors were collected from a woman aged 40 to 55 in good health. Some clones in this sample may be carry-over from other donors' samples.

This chain joins TRBV19 and TRBJ1-5; the match to TRBD1 covers 8 bases. V dropped 4 bases and J dropped 5; count of bases not matched to a gene: 7. The CDR3 is 15 residues long. CDR1 LNHDA and CDR2 SQIVND come from the germline V gene (reference sequence). DNA for the CDR3: TGTGCCAGTAGTACTACCGGGACAGGCTATCAGCCCCAGCATTTT. Its translation: CASSTTGTGYQPQHF.

This chain connects TRBV7-7 to TRBJ2-5, with TRBD1 identical over 12 bases. This CDR3 comprises 16 residues. V trimming: 5 bases; J trimming: 5 bases; junction bases outside the gene matches: 9. Per germline, CDR1 SSHAT and CDR2 FNYEAQ (reference sequence). This CDR3 is CASSPLGTGGEETQYF. The CDR3 DNA sequence: TGTGCCAGCAGCCCACTAGGGACAGGGGGCGAGGAGACCCAGTACTTC.

This clone was counted only a few times. The chain employs TRBV7-6 and TRBJ2-7; D possibly corresponds to TRBD1 (6 bases). Germline V gene sequence: CDR1 SGHVS, CDR2 FNYEAQ. V lost 0 bases, J lost 3 bases, and 9 bases lay in between. The CDR3 spans 14 residues. This CDR3 reads CASSLAGTLYEQYF. DNA for the CDR3: TGTGCCAGCAGCTTAGCCGGGACACTCTACGAGCAGTACTTC.

The V and J genes are TRBV18 and TRBJ2-7; no clear D. The V end was cut by 3 bases, the J end by 3 bases, with 12 bases between. Germline V gene sequence: CDR1 KGHSH, CDR2 LQKENI. The CDR3 extends over 14 amino acids. CDR3 in DNA: TGTGCCAGCTCACCCGGAACAGCGATCTACGAGCAGTACTTC. It specifies CASSPGTAIYEQYF.

This clone was counted a single time. This chain uses TRBV19 with TRBJ2-1, with D unresolved. Germline CDR1 and CDR2: LNHDA and SQIVND (reference sequence). The V gene lost 5 bases and the J gene lost 6 bases, with 14 bases spanning the gap. The CDR3 runs to 14 residues. The CDR3 here is CASSVVANTNEQFF. CDR3 nucleotide sequence: TGTGCCAGTAGTGTCGTGGCGAACACCAATGAGCAGTTCTTC.

The chain carries TRBV7-7 and TRBJ2-1; tentatively, D is TRBD1 or TRBD2 (5 bases each). The CDR3 loop spans 15 amino acids. The V end was cut by 5 bases, the J end by 4 bases, with 15 bases between. From germline, CDR1 is SSHAT and CDR2 FNYEAQ (reference sequence). As DNA, the CDR3 is TGTGCCAGCAGCACCGGGACGGTTGCTTACAATGAGCAGTTCTTC. Its protein is CASSTGTVAYNEQFF.